This TCR beta chain was profiled in a study of CD8+ T cells in alopecia areata. Overall study findings and caveats: Among the cells sequenced in scalp samples are also the resident alphabeta T cells of normal skin.

cDNA prepared by RNA extraction and subsequent reverse transcription served as the template for sequencing. Assay used: immunoSEQ multiplex PCR; TCRdb lists only in-frame clones, some missing. The table lists 150,000 to 200,000 clones, approximately 65% of them singletons, with about 0.94% in the top ten. Trimming pared 1 base from V and 3 bases from J, leaving 0 bases between. This CDR3 region has 11 residues. Looked up from germline, CDR1 is MNHNY and CDR2 is SVGAGI (reference sequence). Described treatment: oral pan-JAK inhibitor, 5-10 mg twice daily. Samples from alopecia areata patients were lesional scalp punch biopsies and peripheral blood. This clone was seen more than once but under ten times. The target antigen is unknown.

The gene calls are TRBV6-6 and TRBJ1-1, with D uncertain. Sequenced material: CD4+ T cells sorted from blood, taken at week 4, from a patient treated with tofacitinib. This TCR derives from a human donor with alopecia areata. DNA for the CDR3: TGTGCCAGCAGTTACTACACTGAAGCTTTCTTT. It translates to CASSYYTEAFF.